The table lists the clone carrying this T cell receptor (beta chain) with a few counts. Its target is not known. This entry is derived from a study of T cell repertoires in cytomegalovirus infection. About the research overall: Public TCR beta signature analysis indicated the presence of both CMV infection and matching HLA type. Overall study results and limits: Cumulative frequency (of public TCR beta family members) identified carriers of CMV plus the relevant HLA.

Trimming stripped 5 bases from V and 2 bases from J, with 12 bases between. CDR3 length: 14 amino acids. TCRdb reanalysed the reads using MiXCR and keeps one entry per CDR3 protein. Here the sample spans over 250,000 distinct CDR3 sequences, roughly 26% being singletons. This chain connects TRBV12-3 or TRBV12-4 to TRBJ2-5; D is ambiguous. The receptor was derived from a human donor in good health (CMV status not recorded). Some clones in this sample may be carry-over from other donors' samples. Sequenced sample: PBMCs. For the CDR3, the DNA is TGTGCCAGCAGTCCAACAGTAACACAAGAGACCCAGTACTTC. Protein: CASSPTVTQETQYF.